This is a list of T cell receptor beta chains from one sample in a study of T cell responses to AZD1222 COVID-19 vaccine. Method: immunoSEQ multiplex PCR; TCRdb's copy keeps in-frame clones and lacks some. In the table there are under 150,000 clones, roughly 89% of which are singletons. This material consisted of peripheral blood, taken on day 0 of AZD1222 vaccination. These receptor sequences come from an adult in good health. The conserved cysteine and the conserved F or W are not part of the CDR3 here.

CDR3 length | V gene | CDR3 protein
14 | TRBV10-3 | AISDSAGMSNEKLF
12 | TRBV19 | ASSRQGIPYEQY
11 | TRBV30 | ACTSGRAREQY
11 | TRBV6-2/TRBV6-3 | ASSLKQGGGYT
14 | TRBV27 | ASSLSNRRGYTEAF
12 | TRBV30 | AWDPGLAPTEQY
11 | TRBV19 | ASSKDGNTEAF
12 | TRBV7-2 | ASSPTGSSEKLF
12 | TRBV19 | ASRRGSSAQPQH
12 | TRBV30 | AWLPGTPGRQLF
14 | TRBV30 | AWSVFFGTGESPLH
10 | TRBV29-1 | SVQSSGNTIY
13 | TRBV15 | ATSSGGGGGTEAF
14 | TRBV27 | ASTPSGGARSYGYT
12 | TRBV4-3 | ASAASGRADEQF
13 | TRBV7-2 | ASSLEGPLSTEAF
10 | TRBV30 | AWSPRDDEQF
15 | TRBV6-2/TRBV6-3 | ASRPTSGSSLYNEQF
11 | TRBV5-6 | ASTSPGNYGYT
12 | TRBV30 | AWSKGQGYTEAF
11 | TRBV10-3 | AIRPDNLYEQY
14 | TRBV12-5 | ASGAIGTETRNTIY
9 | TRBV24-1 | ATSVAGEQY
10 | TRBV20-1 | SASRGKTEAF
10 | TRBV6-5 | ASRRFYNEQF
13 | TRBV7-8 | ASSHWDRSSYEQY
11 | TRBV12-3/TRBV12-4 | ASSLEGYQPQH
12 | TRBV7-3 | ASSPARDTGELF
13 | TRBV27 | ASSLWGQGGYEQY
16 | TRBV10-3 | AISSTGPNGGFRQPQH
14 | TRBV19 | AVSQKGTGNTGELF
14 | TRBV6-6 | ASSLGTSGRPGTQY
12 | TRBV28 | ASNRPGANEKLF
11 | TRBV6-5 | ASRPGQGAGYT
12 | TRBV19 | ASSLDRVQETQY
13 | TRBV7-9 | ASSLGAGHTDTQY
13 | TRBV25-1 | ASSGAGQPNQPQH
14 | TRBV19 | ASSPVQGIISNEQF
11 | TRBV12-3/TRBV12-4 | ASSFREDTEAF
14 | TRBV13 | ASMLTGAPKIPEAF
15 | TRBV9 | ASSVGRKGTAQETQY
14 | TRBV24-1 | ATSELQSSGAYGYT
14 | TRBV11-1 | ASSEGPGQGLYGYT
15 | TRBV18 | ASSPGPYRRSNQPQH
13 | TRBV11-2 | ASSLQGFGANVLT
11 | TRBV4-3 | ASSQDIRGEQF
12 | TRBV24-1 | ATSDSRQGGGYT
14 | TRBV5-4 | ASTRRSSDSYNEQF
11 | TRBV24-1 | AIGEDSANEQF
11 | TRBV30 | AWNPKIPSEQY
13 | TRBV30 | AWSRLAGDTGELF
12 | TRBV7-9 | ASSPWTGRNEQF
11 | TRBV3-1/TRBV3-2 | ASSQVVRSPLH
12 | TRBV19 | ASSERGGNYGYT
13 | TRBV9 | ASSVELDGGNEQF
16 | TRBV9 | ASSARPGTGALNTEAF
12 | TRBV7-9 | ASNGQGHPYEQY
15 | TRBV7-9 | ASSLGTGLGSGNTIY
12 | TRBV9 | ASSVGGASEKLF
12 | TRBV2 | ASSIIDSPYGYT